One and the same sample provided the 18 T cell receptor beta chains below, sequenced in a study of blood T cell repertoires in COVID-19. The data were produced by immunoSEQ multiplex PCR, yet TCRdb's version contains in-frame clones alone and is incomplete. This table holds 100,000 to 150,000 clones, 75% to 90% found once. Sequenced: PBMCs or T cells enriched from blood (not recorded which). The receptor set was obtained from a woman in her 50s who had recovered from COVID-19.

This chain links TRBV7-9 with TRBJ1-4; no reliable D call. CDR1 SEHNR and CDR2 FQNEAQ come from the germline V gene (reference sequence). The V gene lost 5 bases and the J gene lost 7 bases, with 5 bases spanning the gap. The CDR3 sequence is 11 residues long. The CDR3 DNA is TGTGCCAGCAGCCTTTTTGAAAAACTGTTTTTT. Protein: CASSLFEKLFF.

The chain carries TRBV24-1 and TRBJ1-1, with no clear D. The CDR3 is made up of 13 amino acids. V lost 2 bases and J 6 bases, leaving 9 bases between the germline ends. The germline gives CDR1 KGHDR, CDR2 SFDVKD. The CDR3 region is CATSDSHSAEAFF. The CDR3 region has the DNA TGTGCCACCAGTGATTCCCATAGCGCTGAAGCTTTCTTT.

This chain uses TRBV11-3 with TRBJ2-1, with D unresolved. Trimming removed 1 base from V and 9 bases from J, with 10 bases in between. Germline assignment: CDR1 SGHNT and CDR2 YENEEA. This CDR3 has 13 amino acids. CDR3 nucleotide sequence: TGTGCCAGCAGCTTAGTGGGCGTTGGTGAGCAGTTCTTC. Its protein is CASSLVGVGEQFF. The full variable domain, with the rest looked up from reference TRBV11-3 and TRBJ2-1, is EAGVVQSPRYKIIEKKQPVAFWCNPISGHNTLYWYLQNLGQGPELLIRYENEEAVDDSQLPKDRFSAERLKGVDSTLKIQPAELGDSAVYLCASSLVGVGEQFFGPGTRLTVL.

The V call is TRBV6-2 or TRBV6-3, the J call TRBJ2-2, with a tentative D call TRBD2 (5 bases). Per the germline V gene, CDR1 is MNHEY and CDR2 is SVGEGT. The length of the CDR3 is 15 residues. V lost 1 base and J lost 4, with 10 bases in between. The CDR3 bases are TGTGCCAGCAGTTACTTTGGAGGAGGCACCGGGGAGCTGTTTTTT. It specifies CASSYFGGGTGELFF.

The genes are TRBV11-2 and TRBJ2-1, with TRBD2 matching over 8 bases. CDR3 length: 16 residues. Germline trimming cut 0 bases from V and 9 bases from J; bases unmatched to any gene: 10. Germline V gene data show CDR1 as SGHAT and CDR2 as FQNNGV. The CDR3 nucleotides are TGTGCCAGCAGCTTAGATAGGGCCGGGAGGGGACGTGAGCAGTTCTTC. Translating it yields CASSLDRAGRGREQFF.

This CDR3 reads CASSEGSSSGNTIYF. The DNA of the CDR3 is TGTGCCAGCAGTGAGGGTAGCAGCTCTGGAAACACCATATATTTT. This sequence joins TRBV25-1 and TRBJ1-3, with D unclear. CDR3 length: 15 residues. With 3 bases removed from V and 0 bases from J, the gap between germline ends came to 9 bases. Germline lookup yields CDR1 MGHDK and CDR2 SYGVNS.

This CDR3 reads CASFDRASEAFF. CDR3 coding DNA: TGCGCCAGCTTTGACAGGGCTTCTGAAGCTTTCTTT. The J gene is TRBJ1-1, the V gene TRBV10-2; TRBD1 agrees at 7 bases. The CDR3 consists of 12 residues. The germline gives CDR1 WSHSY, CDR2 SAAADI. The J segment lost 6 bases and the V segment lost 8 bases, leaving 6 bases of the junction unmatched.

The chain combines TRBV19 with TRBJ1-5; D is undetermined. V was pared by 4 bases and J by 3 bases, with 4 bases between. This CDR3 has 12 amino acids. Germline V CDR1 and CDR2: LNHDA, SQIVND (reference sequence). Here the CDR3 DNA reads TGTGCCAGTAGTACAATCAATCAGCCCCAGCATTTT. Amino acid sequence: CASSTINQPQHF.

The chain links TRBV28 to TRBJ2-7; 10 bases align to TRBD1. Germline V lookup: CDR1 MDHEN, CDR2 SYDVKM. V lost 7 bases to trimming and J lost 0 bases; unmatched junction nucleotides: 3. There are 14 residues in the CDR3. The CDR3 region has the DNA TGTGCCAGCATTAGGACAGGGGGCTCCTACGAGCAGTACTTC. Its protein is CASIRTGGSYEQYF.

This chain connects TRBV5-1 to TRBJ2-3; TRBD2 aligns across 11 bases. The V gene's germline CDR1 is SGHRS and CDR2 YFSETQ. This CDR3 comprises 16 residues. Trimming took 0 bases from V and 6 from J; bases not matched to a gene: 6. CDR3 DNA sequence: TGCGCCAGCAGCTTGGTGGGCCTAGCGGGGGGTGATACGCAGTATTTT. As protein: CASSLVGLAGGDTQYF.

This rearrangement joins TRBV7-8 to TRBJ1-6; D may be TRBD1 (5 bases). The V end lost 7 bases, the J end lost 5 bases, and 15 bases lay between the germline ends. CDR1 and CDR2 (germline): SGHVS, FQNEAQ. The CDR3 contains 15 residues. CDR3 in amino acids: CASKPGVEDNSPLHF. CDR3 in DNA: TGTGCCAGCAAGCCGGGGGTCGAAGATAATTCACCCCTCCACTTT.

This clone was counted a few times. The chain recombines TRBV4-1 with TRBJ1-6; D unresolved. V lost 0 bases, J lost 0 bases, and 9 bases lay in between. Germline assignment: CDR1 MGHRA and CDR2 YSYEKL. The CDR3 is made up of 17 amino acids. CDR3 DNA sequence: TGCGCCAGCAGCCAAGATTGGAGGAGCTCCTATAATTCACCCCTCCACTTT. Translated: CASSQDWRSSYNSPLHF.

The chain carries TRBV19 and TRBJ1-1; D may be TRBD1 (6 bases). Trimming cost V 1 base and J 0 bases, with 12 bases left between them. Germline CDR1 reads LNHDA; CDR2 reads SQIVND (reference sequence). There are 16 residues in the CDR3. Here the CDR3 reads CASSIVPGQLNTEAFF. DNA of the CDR3: TGTGCCAGTAGTATAGTTCCGGGACAACTGAACACTGAAGCTTTCTTT.

This chain uses TRBV5-8 with TRBJ1-1; D is ambiguous. The CDR3 spans 15 residues. Deletions cut 1 base from V and 0 bases from J, with 10 bases between. Germline V gene lookup returns CDR1 SGHTS and CDR2 YDEGEE. The CDR3 nucleotides are TGTGCCAGCAGCTTGATTCTAGGTGTGAACACTGAAGCTTTCTTT. This gives the protein CASSLILGVNTEAFF.

This clone has only a few counts. The CDR3 sequence is CASSQDGRQGASQHF. In DNA, the CDR3 is TGCGCCAGCAGCCAAGATGGGAGACAGGGCGCGTCCCAGCATTTT. This rearrangement joins TRBV4-3 to TRBJ1-5; 7 nucleotides align to TRBD1. The CDR3 loop spans 15 amino acids. With 0 bases clipped from V and 11 bases from J, the junction kept 10 bases outside the gene matches. Germline CDR1 LGHNA, CDR2 YSLEER.

V usage is TRBV9 and J usage is TRBJ2-3; 11 bases line up with TRBD2. The CDR3 sequence is 17 residues long. Trimming at V came to 0 bases and at J to 5 bases, leaving 8 bases not matched to a gene. In germline, CDR1 is SGDLS, CDR2 YYNGEE. The CDR3 here is CASSVGSLAGGKDTQYF. The CDR3 DNA reads TGTGCCAGCAGCGTAGGGTCTCTAGCGGGGGGTAAAGATACGCAGTATTTT.

The chain links TRBV29-1 to TRBJ1-2, with 7 positions matching TRBD1. This CDR3 spans 12 amino acids. V trimming: 5 bases; J trimming: 6 bases; junction bases outside the gene matches: 6. From germline, CDR1 is SQVTM and CDR2 ANQGSEA. The CDR3 loop is CSVFVQGDGYTF. As DNA, the CDR3 is TGCAGCGTTTTTGTCCAGGGGGATGGCTACACCTTC.

DNA for the CDR3: TGCGCCAGCAGCCAATCCCAAGCGGAACAGGGGAGAGGAGGCTACACCTTC. This translates into CASSQSQAEQGRGGYTF. This rearrangement joins TRBV4-1 to TRBJ1-2, with 7 bases that match TRBD1. J gave up 8 bases and V 2 bases, and 17 bases lay outside the gene matches. Germline CDR1 and CDR2: MGHRA and YSYEKL. The CDR3 runs 17 residues.